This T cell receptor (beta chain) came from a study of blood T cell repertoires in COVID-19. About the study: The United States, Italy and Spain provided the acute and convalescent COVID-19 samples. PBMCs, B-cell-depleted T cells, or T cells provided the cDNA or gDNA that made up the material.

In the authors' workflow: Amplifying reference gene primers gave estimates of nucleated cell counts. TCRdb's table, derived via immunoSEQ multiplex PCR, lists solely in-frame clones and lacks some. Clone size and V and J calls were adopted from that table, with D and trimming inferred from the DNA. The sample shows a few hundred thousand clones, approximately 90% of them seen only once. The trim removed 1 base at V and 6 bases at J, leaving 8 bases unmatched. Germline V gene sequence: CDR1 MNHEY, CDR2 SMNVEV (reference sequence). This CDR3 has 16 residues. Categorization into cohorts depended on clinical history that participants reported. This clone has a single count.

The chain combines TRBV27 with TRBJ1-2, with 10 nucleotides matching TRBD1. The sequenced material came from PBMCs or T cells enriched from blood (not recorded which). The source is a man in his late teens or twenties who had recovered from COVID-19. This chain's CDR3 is CASSLLGQGKRDGYTF. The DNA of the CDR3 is TGTGCCAGCAGTTTATTGGGACAGGGGAAGAGGGATGGCTACACCTTC.